One T cell receptor beta chain is described in this entry. The entry originates in a study of T cells in Graves' hyperthyroidism and ophthalmopathy. Amplification of TCR beta CDR3 regions was performed using RNA transcripts as template. First-round RT-PCR of the TCR CDR3 relied on the HTBI primer set. TCRdb reprocessed the multiplex PCR reads with MiXCR, giving one entry per CDR3 protein. The sample carries 300,000 to 400,000 distinct CDR3 sequences, about 21% recorded once. In germline, CDR1 is SNHLY, CDR2 FYNNEI. V dropped 8 bases and J dropped 4; count of bases not matched to a gene: 5. The CDR3 loop spans 15 amino acids. It was approximately 9.4 ml of fresh peripheral blood that supplied the PBMCs.

The sequence was collected from a woman between 45 and 60 years old with Graves' hyperthyroidism. The rearrangement joins TRBV2 to TRBJ2-1; 13 bases align to TRBD2. Specimen: blood. The chain's CDR3 is CASAGLAGAYNEQFF. CDR3 sequence (DNA): TGTGCCAGCGCCGGACTAGCGGGGGCATACAATGAGCAGTTCTTC.